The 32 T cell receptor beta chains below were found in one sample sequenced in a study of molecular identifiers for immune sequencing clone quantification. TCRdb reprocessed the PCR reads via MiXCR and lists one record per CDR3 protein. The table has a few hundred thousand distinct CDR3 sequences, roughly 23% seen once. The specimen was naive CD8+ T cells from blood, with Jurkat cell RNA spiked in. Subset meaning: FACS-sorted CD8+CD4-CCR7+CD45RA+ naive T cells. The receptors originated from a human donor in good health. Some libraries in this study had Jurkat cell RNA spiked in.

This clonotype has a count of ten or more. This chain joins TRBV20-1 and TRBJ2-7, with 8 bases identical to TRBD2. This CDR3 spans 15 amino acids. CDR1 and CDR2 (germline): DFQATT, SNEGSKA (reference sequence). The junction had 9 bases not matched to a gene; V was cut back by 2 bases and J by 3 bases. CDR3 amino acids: CSARWSRGGHYEQYF. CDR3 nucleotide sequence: TGCAGTGCTAGATGGTCCCGGGGGGGCCACTACGAGCAGTACTTC.

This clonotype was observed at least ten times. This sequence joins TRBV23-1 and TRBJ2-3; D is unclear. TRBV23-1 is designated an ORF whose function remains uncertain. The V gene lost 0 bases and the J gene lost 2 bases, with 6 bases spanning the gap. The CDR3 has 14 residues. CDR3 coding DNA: TGCGCCAGCAGTCAATCGAGGACCACAGATACGCAGTATTTT. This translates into CASSQSRTTDTQYF.

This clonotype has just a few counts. As DNA, the CDR3 is TGTGCCAGCAGTTTACTAGTCACCGGGGAGCTGTTTTTT. This translates into CASSLLVTGELFF. The V and J genes are TRBV27 and TRBJ2-2; D ambiguous. Germline V gene sequence: CDR1 MNHEY, CDR2 SMNVEV (reference sequence). There are 13 residues in the CDR3. V was shortened by 2 bases and J by 4 bases, with 5 bases between the two germline ends.

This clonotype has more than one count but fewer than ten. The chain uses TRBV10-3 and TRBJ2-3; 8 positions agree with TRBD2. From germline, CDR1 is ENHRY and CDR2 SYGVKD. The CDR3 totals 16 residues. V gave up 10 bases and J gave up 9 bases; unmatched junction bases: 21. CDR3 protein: CASSGETGLGGMTQYF. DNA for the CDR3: TGTGCCAGCTCCGGCGAAACGGGACTAGGGGGTATGACGCAGTATTTT.

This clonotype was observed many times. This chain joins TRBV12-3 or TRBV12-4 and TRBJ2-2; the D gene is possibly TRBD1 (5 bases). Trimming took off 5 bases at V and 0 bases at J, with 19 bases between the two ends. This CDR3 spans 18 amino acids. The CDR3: CASSPGVGDWANTGELFF. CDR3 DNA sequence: TGTGCCAGCAGTCCTGGGGTAGGGGATTGGGCGAACACCGGGGAGCTGTTTTTT.

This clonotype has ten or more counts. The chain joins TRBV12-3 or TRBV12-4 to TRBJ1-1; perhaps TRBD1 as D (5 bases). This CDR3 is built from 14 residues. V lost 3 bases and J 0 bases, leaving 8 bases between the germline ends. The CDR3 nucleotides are TGTGCCAGCAGTTTGGTAGGGGTGAACACTGAAGCTTTCTTT. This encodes CASSLVGVNTEAFF.

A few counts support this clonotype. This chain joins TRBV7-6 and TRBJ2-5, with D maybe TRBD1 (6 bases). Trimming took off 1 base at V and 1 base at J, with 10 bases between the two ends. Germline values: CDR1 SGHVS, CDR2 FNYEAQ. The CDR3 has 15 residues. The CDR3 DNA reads TGTGCCAGCAGCTTAGTACAGGGCCCCCAAGAGACCCAGTACTTC. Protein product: CASSLVQGPQETQYF. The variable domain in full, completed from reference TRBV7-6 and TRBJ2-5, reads GAGVSQSPRYKVTKRGQDVALRCDPISGHVSLYWYRQALGQGPEFLTYFNYEAQQDKSGLPNDRFSAERPEGSISTLTIQRTEQRDSAMYRCASSLVQGPQETQYFGPGTRLLVL.

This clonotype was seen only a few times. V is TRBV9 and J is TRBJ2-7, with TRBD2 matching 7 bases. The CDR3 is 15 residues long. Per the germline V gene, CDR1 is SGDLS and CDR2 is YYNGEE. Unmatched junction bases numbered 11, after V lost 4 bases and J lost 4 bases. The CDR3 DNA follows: TGTGCCAGCAGCCTACGGTGGGAGGGCCAGTACGAGCAGTACTTC. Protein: CASSLRWEGQYEQYF.

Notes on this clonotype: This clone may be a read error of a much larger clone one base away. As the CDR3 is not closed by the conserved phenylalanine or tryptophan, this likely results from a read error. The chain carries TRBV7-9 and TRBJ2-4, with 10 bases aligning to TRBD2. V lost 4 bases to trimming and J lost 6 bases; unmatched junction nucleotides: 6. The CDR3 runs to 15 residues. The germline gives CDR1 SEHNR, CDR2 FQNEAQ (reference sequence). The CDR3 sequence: CASSWVLAGRNIQYS. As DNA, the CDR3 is TGTGCCAGCAGCTGGGTACTAGCGGGGCGAAACATTCAGTACTCC.

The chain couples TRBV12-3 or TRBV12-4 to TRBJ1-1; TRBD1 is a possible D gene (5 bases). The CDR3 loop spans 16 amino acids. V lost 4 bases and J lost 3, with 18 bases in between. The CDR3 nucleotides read TGTGCCAGCAGTTCCACAGGTTCCCAGTACTACACTGAAGCTTTCTTT. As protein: CASSSTGSQYYTEAFF.

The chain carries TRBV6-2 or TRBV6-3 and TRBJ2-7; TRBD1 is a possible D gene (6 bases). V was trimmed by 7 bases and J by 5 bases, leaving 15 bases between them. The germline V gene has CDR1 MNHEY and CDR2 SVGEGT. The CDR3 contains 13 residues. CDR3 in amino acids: CASTDRQVHEQYF. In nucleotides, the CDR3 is TGTGCCAGCACTGACAGACAGGTCCACGAGCAGTACTTC.

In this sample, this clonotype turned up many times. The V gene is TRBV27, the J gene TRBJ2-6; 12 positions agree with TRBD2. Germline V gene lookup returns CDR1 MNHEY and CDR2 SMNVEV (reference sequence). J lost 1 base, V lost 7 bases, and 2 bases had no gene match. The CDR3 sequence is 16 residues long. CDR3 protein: CASTSGGVSGANVLTF. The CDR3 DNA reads TGTGCCAGCACTAGCGGGGGGGTTTCTGGGGCCAACGTCCTGACTTTC.

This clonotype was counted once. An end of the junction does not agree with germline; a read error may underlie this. In DNA, the CDR3 is TGTGCCAGCAGCCCCTATTATGTTGGCTACAACTTC. The encoded protein is CASSPYYVGYNF. V gene TRBV7-9 combines with J gene TRBJ1-2; unclear D gene. The CDR3 loop spans 12 amino acids. CDR1 and CDR2 (germline): SEHNR, FQNEAQ (reference sequence).

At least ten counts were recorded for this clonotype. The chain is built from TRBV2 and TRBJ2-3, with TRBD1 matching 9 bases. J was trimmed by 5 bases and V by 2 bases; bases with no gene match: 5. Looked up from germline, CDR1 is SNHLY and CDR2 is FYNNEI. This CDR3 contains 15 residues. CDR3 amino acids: CASSEWTGEGDTQYF. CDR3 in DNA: TGTGCCAGCAGTGAATGGACAGGGGAAGGAGATACGCAGTATTTT.

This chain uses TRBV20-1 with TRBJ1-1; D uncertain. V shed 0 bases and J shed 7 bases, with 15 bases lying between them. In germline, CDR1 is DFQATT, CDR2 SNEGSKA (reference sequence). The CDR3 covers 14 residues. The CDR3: CSARDGGYRVEAFF. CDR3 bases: TGCAGTGCTAGAGATGGAGGGTATAGAGTTGAAGCTTTCTTT.

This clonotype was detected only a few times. In nucleotides, the CDR3 is TGTGCCAGCAGCTTGGAGGGGATGGCTGGAAACACCATATATTTT. Amino acids: CASSLEGMAGNTIYF. This chain joins TRBV5-6 and TRBJ1-3; the D gene is possibly TRBD1 (5 bases). CDR1 is SGHDT, CDR2 YYEEEE, per germline. CDR3 length: 15 residues. Trimming pared 0 bases from V and 2 bases from J, leaving 9 bases between.

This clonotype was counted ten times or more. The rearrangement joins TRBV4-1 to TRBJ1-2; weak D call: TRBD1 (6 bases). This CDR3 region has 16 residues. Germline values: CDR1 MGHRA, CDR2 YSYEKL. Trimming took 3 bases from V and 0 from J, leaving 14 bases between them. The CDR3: CASSQAPGETNYGYTF. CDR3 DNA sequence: TGCGCCAGCAGCCAGGCTCCAGGGGAAACTAACTATGGCTACACCTTC.

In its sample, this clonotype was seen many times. DNA for the CDR3: TGTGCCAGCAGCTTAGTCCAGACGGCTAACCAAGAGACCCAGTACTTC. Residues: CASSLVQTANQETQYF. The chain joins TRBV7-9 to TRBJ2-5; D is ambiguous. This CDR3 comprises 16 residues. Germline CDR1 reads SEHNR; CDR2 reads FQNEAQ (reference sequence). V was shortened by 1 base and J by 0 bases, with 12 bases between the two germline ends.

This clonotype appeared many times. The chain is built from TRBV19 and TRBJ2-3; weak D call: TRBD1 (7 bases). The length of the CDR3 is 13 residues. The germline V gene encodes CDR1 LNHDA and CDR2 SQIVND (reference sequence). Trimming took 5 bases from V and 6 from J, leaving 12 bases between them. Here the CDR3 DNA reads TGTGCCAGTAGTGGAGGGGGCGGCGATACGCAGTATTTT. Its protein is CASSGGGGDTQYF.

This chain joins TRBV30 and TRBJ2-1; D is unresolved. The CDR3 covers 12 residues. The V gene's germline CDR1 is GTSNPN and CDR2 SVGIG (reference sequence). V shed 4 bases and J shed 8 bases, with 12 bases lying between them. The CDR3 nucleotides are TGTGCCTGGACCTTAGACCGAGATGAGCAGTTCTTC. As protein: CAWTLDRDEQFF.

The CDR3 nucleotides read TGTGCCTGGAGGTGGACTAGCGGGGCTACCGGGGAGCTGTTTTTT. Protein product: CAWRWTSGATGELFF. The J gene is TRBJ2-2, the V gene TRBV30; 12 bases are a match to TRBD2. The trim removed 3 bases at V and 5 bases at J, leaving 4 bases unmatched. CDR3 length equals 15 residues. Germline V gene lookup returns CDR1 GTSNPN and CDR2 SVGIG (reference sequence).

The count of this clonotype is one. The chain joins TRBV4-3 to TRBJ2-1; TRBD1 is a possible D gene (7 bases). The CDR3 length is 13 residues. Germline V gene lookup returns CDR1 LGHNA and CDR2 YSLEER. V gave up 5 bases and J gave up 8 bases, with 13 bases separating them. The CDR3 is CASSSGGWYEQFF. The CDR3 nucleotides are TGCGCCAGCAGCTCAGGGGGGTGGTATGAGCAGTTCTTC.

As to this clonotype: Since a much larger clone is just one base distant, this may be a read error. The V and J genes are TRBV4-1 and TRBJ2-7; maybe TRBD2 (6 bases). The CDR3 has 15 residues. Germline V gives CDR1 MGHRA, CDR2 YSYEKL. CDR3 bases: TGCGCCAGCGGCCAAGAGGGGCAGGGAGGAGACGAGCAGTACTTC. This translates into CASGQEGQGGDEQYF.

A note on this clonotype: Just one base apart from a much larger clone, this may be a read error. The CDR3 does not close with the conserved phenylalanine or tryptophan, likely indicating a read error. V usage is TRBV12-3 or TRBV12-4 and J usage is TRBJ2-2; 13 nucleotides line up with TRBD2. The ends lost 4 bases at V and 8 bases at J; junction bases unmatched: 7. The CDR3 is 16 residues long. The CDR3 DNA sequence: TGTGCCAGCAGTTCGGGACTAGCGGGACATTCTGGGGAGCTGTTTTTA. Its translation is CASSSGLAGHSGELFL.

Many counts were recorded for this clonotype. This CDR3 reads CASSLDGLRGNTEAFF. In DNA, the CDR3 is TGTGCCAGCAGTTTAGATGGGTTAAGGGGAAACACTGAAGCTTTCTTT. This chain joins TRBV12-3 or TRBV12-4 and TRBJ1-1; perhaps TRBD1 as D (5 bases). The CDR3 is 16 amino acids. V lost 1 base and J 2 bases, leaving 14 bases between the germline ends.

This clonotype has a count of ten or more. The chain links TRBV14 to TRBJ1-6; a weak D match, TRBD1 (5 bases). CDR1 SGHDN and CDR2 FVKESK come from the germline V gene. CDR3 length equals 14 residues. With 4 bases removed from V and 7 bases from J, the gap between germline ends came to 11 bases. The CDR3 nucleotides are TGTGCCAGCAGCCCCGACAGAACCAATTCACCCCTCCACTTT. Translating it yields CASSPDRTNSPLHF. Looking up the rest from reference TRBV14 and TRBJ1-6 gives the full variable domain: EAGVTQFPSHSVIEKGQTVTLRCDPISGHDNLYWYRRVMGKEIKFLLHFVKESKQDESGMPNNRFLAERTGGTYSTLKVQPAELEDSGVYFCASSPDRTNSPLHFGNGTRLTVT.

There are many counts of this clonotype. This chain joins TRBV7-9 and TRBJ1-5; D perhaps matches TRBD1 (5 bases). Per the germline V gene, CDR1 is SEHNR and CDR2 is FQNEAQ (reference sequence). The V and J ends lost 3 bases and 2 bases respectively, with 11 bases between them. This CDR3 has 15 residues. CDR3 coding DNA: TGTGCCAGCAGCTTTGCGGGACCGGGCAATCAGCCCCAGCATTTT. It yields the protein CASSFAGPGNQPQHF.

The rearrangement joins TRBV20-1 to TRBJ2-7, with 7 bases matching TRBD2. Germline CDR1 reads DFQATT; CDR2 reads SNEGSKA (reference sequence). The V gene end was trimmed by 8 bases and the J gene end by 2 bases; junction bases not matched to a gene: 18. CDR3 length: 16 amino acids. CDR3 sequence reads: CSLRDLTSAYTYEQYF. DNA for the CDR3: TGCAGTTTAAGGGATTTAACTAGCGCTTACACCTACGAGCAGTACTTC.

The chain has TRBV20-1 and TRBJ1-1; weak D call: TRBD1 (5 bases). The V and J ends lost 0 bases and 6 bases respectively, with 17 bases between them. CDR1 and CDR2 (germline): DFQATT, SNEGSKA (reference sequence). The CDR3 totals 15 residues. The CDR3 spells CSARDRAGRTPEAFF. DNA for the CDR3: TGCAGTGCTAGAGATCGGGCAGGGCGAACACCTGAAGCTTTCTTT.

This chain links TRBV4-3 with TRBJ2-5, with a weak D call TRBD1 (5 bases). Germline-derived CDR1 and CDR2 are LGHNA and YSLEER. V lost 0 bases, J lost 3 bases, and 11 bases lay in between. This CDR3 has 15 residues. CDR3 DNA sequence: TGCGCCAGCAGCCAAGATCGACAGAAGAAAGAGACCCAGTACTTC. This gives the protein CASSQDRQKKETQYF.

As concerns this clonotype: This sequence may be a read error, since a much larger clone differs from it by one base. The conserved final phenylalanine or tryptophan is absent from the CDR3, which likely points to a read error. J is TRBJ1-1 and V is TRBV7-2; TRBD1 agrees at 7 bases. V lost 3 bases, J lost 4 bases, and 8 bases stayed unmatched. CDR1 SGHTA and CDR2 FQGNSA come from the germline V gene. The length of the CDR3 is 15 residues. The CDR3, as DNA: TGTGCCAGCAGCTTGCCAGACAGGGCCCCCACTGAAGCTTTCTCT. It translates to CASSLPDRAPTEAFS.

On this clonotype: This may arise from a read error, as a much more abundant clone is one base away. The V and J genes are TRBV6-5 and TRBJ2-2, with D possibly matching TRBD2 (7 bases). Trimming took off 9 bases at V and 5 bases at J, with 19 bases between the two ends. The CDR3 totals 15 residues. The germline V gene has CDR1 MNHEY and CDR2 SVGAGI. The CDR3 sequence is CASLGGGPWTGELFF. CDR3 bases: TGTGCCAGTTTGGGCGGGGGCCCTTGGACCGGGGAGCTGTTTTTT.